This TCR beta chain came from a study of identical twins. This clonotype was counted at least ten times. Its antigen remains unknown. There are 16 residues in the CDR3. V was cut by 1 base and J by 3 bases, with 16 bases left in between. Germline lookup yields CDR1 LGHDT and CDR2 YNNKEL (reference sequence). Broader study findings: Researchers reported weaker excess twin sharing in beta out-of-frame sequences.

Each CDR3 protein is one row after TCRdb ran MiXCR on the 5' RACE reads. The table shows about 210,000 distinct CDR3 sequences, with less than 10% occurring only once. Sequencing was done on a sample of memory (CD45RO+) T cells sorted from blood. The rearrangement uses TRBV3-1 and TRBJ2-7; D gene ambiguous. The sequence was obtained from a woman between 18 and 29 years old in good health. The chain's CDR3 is CASSQAPQENLYEQYF. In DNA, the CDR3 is TGTGCCAGCAGCCAAGCTCCTCAGGAAAACCTCTACGAGCAGTACTTC.